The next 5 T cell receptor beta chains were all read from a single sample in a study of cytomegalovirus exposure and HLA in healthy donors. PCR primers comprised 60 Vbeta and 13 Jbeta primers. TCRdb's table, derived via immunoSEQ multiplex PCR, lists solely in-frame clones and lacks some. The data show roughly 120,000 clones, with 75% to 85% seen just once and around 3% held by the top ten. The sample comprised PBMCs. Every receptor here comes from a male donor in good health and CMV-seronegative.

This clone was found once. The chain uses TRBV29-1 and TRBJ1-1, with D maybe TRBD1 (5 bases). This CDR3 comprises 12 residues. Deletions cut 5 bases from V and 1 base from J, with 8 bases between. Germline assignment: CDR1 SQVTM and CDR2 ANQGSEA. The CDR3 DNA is TGCAGCGTTAGACAGACGAACACTGAAGCTTTCTTT. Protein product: CSVRQTNTEAFF. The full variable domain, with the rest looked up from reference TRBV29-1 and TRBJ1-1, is SAVISQKPSRDICQRGTSLTIQCQVDSQVTMMFWYRQQPGQSLTLIATANQGSEATYESGFVIDKFPISRPNLTFSTLTVSNMSPEDSSIYLCSVRQTNTEAFFGQGTRLTVV.

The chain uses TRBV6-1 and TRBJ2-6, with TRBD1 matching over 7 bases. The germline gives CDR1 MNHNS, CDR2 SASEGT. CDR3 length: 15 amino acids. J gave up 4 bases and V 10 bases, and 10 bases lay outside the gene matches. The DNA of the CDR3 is TGTGCCACTGGACAGGCCGAGGAGGGGGCCAACGTCCTGACTTTC. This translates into CATGQAEEGANVLTF.

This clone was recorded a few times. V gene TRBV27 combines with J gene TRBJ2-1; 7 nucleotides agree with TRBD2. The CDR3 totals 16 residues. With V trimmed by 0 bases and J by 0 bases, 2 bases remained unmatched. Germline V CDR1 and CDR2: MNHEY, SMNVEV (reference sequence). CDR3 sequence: CASSLSRGSSYNEQFF. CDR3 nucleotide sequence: TGTGCCAGCAGTTTATCGCGGGGGAGCTCCTACAATGAGCAGTTCTTC.

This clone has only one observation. CDR3 DNA: TGTGCCAGCAGCTTACTGACAGGGAGCTCCTACGAGCAGTACTTC. Translated, it gives CASSLLTGSSYEQYF. This chain connects TRBV7-9 to TRBJ2-5; 7 bases align to TRBD1. The end of the DNA aligns better with TRBJ2-7, so the J call may be wrong. The CDR3 covers 15 residues. CDR1 and CDR2 (germline): SEHNR, FQNEAQ (reference sequence).

The CDR3 DNA follows: TGTGCCAGCAGGGGGCTGCTGAACACTGAAGCTTTCTTT. Protein sequence: CASRGLLNTEAFF. This chain links TRBV5-6 with TRBJ1-1, with a weak D call TRBD1 (5 bases). CDR3 size: 13 residues. In germline, CDR1 is SGHDT, CDR2 YYEEEE. The germline V and J ends were trimmed by 5 bases and 0 bases, with 8 bases remaining between them.